There are many counts of the clone carrying this T cell receptor beta chain. This sample is part of a study of HIV-infected children after antiretroviral therapy interruption. Study summary: Median age was approximately 10 years (interruption) and about 8 years (continuous).

Unique molecular identifiers were included in an RNA-based 3' RACE TCR library. TCRdb re-derived calls from the 3' RACE reads in MiXCR, one entry per CDR3 protein. The table lists approximately 89,000 distinct CDR3 sequences, 6% to 8.5% of them singletons. Described treatment: PENTA 11 planned treatment interruption arm or continuous ART arm. From thawed PBMCs, naive CD4+ CD45RA+ CD45RO- T cells were sorted. In germline, CDR1 is SGDLS, CDR2 YYNGEE. The CDR3 covers 14 residues. V lost 3 bases and J lost 2, with 11 bases in between. The specimen was CD45RA+ CD4+ T cells from PBMCs, pooled from several time points, collected from a donor given antiretroviral therapy, either interrupted or continuous. The subset is: naive CD4+ CD45RA+ CD45RO- T cells. The sequence came from a pool of human donors with HIV. The V call is TRBV9, the J call TRBJ1-2; possibly TRBD1 for D (6 bases). CDR3 residues: CASSATGQNYGYTF. The CDR3 DNA reads TGTGCCAGCAGCGCGACAGGACAGAACTATGGCTACACCTTC.